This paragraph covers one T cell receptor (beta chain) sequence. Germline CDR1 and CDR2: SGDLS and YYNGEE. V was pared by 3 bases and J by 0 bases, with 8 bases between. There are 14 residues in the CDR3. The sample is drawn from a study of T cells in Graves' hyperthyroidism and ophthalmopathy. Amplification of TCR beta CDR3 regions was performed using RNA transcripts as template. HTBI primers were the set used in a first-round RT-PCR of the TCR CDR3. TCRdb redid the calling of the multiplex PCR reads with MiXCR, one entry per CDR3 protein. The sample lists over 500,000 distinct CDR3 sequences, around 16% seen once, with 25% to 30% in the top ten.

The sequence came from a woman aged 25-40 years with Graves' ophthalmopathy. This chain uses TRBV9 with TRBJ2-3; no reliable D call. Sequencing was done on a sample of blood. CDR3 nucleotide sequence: TGTGCCAGCAGCGCCGACGGTAGCACAGATACGCAGTATTTT. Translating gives CASSADGSTDTQYF.